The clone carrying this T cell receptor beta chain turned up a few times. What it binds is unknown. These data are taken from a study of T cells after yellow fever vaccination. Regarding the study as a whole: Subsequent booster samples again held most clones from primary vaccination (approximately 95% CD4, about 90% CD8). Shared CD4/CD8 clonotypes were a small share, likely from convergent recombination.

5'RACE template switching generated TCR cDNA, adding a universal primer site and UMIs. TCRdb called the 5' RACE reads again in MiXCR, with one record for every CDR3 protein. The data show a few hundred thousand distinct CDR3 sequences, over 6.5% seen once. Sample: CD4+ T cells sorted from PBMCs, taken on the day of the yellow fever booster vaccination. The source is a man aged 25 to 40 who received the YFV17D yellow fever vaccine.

DNA for the CDR3: TGTGCCAGCAGCTTGGGTGGACTAGCGGGGGCCGATGAGCAGTTCTTC. It specifies CASSLGGLAGADEQFF. The chain recombines TRBV7-6 with TRBJ2-1; TRBD2 matches 13 bases. V shed 3 bases, J shed 8 bases, and the junction held 7 bases outside the gene matches. Germline V gene sequence: CDR1 SGHVS, CDR2 FNYEAQ. The CDR3 has 16 amino acids.